This T cell receptor beta chain comes out of a study of OX40 agonist ivuxolimab in advanced cancers. General study points: CD8+ T cells (on average) carried more expanded clones than CD4+ T cells. Among patients with partial responses at 0.1-3.0 mg/kg, clonal expansion was among the lowest. Specificity for antigen went undetermined in the expanded peripheral T cells. The study observed clonal expansion of CD4+ and CD8+ blood T cells by week 6 at 0.1 to 3.0 mg/kg.

The method was immunoSEQ multiplex PCR; TCRdb's version includes in-frame clones alone and lacks a portion of them. The sample contains roughly 76,000 clones, 70% to 90% of which appear only once. The germline V and J ends were trimmed by 2 bases and 5 bases, with 27 bases remaining between them. The CDR3 extends over 19 amino acids. CDR1 is SEHNR, CDR2 FQNEAQ, per germline (reference sequence). Points on this clone: As yet, its antigen is unknown.

The sequence came from an adult with an advanced solid tumor such as melanoma, head and neck, liver or kidney cancer. The source was CD4+ or CD8+ T cells sorted from blood, collected in a trial of the OX40 agonist ivuxolimab. The V and J genes are TRBV7-9 and TRBJ1-1; no definite D call. This CDR3 is CASSLSQLKKSLVLTEAFF. CDR3 in DNA: TGTGCCAGCAGCTTATCCCAGTTGAAGAAAAGTCTAGTGTTGACTGAAGCTTTCTTT.